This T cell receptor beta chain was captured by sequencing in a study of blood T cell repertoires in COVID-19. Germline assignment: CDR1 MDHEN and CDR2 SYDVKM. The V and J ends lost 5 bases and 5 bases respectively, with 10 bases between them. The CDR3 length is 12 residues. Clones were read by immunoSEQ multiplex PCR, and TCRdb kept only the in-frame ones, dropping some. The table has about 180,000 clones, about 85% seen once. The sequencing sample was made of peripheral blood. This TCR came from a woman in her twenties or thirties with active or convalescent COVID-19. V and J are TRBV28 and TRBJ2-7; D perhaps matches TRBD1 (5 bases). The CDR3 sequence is CASSDQGDEQYF. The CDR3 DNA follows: TGTGCCAGCAGTGACCAGGGCGACGAGCAGTACTTC.